This T cell receptor beta chain was identified during a study of OX40 agonist ivuxolimab in advanced cancers. CDR3 length equals 19 residues. The J segment lost 0 bases and the V segment lost 3 bases, leaving 9 bases of the junction unmatched. The germline V gene has CDR1 MGHRA and CDR2 YSYEKL. Generated by immunoSEQ multiplex PCR, the TCRdb table keeps only in-frame clones and is missing some. The sample contains 65,000 to 75,000 clones, about 91% of which appear only once. The V and J genes are TRBV4-1 and TRBJ2-1; TRBD2 agrees at 12 bases. The sample consisted of CD4+ or CD8+ T cells sorted from blood, taken in a trial of the OX40 agonist ivuxolimab. The receptor was isolated from an adult with an advanced solid tumor such as melanoma, head and neck, liver or kidney cancer. The DNA for the CDR3 is TGCGCCAGCAGCCACGCTAGCGGGGGGGCGGATAGCTCCTACAATGAGCAGTTCTTC. This translates into CASSHASGGADSSYNEQFF.